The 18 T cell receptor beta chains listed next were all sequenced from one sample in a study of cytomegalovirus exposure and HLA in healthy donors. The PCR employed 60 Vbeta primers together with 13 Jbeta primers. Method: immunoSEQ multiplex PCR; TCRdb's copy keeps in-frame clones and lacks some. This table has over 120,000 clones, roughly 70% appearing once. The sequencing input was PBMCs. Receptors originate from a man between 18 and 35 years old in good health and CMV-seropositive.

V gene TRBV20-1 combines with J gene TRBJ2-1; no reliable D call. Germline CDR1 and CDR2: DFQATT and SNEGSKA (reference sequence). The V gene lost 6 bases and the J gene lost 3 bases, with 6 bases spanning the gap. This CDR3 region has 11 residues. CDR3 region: CSAYIYNEQFF. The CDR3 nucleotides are TGCAGTGCGTACATCTACAATGAGCAGTTCTTC.

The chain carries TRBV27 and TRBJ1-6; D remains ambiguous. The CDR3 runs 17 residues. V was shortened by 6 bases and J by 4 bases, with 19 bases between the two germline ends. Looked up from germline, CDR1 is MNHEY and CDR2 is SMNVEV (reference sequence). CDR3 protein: CASSWAIGQMYNSPLHF. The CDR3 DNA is TGTGCCAGCAGCTGGGCTATTGGGCAGATGTATAATTCACCCCTCCACTTT.

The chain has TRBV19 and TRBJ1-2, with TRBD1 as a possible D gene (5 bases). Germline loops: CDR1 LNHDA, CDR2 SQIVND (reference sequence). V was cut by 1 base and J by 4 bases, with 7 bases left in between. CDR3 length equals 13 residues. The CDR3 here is CASSIGQGYGYTF. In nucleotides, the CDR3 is TGTGCCAGTAGTATAGGGCAGGGCTATGGCTACACCTTC. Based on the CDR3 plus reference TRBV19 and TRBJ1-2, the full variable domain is DGGITQSPKYLFRKEGQNVTLSCEQNLNHDAMYWYRQDPGQGLRLIYYSQIVNDFQKGDIAEGYSVSREKKESFPLTVTSAQKNPTAFYLCASSIGQGYGYTFGSGTRLTVV.

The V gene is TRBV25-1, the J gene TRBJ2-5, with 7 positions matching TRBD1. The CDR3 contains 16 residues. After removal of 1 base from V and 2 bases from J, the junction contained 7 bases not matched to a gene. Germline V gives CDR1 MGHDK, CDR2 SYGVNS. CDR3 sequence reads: CASSEWAGGWQETQYF. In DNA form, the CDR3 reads TGTGCCAGCAGTGAATGGGCAGGGGGTTGGCAAGAGACCCAGTACTTC.

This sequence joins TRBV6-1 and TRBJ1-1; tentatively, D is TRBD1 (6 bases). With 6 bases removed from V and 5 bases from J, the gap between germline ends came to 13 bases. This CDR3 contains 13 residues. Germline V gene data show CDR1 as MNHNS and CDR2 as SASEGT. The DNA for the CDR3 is TGTGCCAGCAGGAAACAGGGTGGTACTGAAGCTTTCTTT. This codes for CASRKQGGTEAFF.

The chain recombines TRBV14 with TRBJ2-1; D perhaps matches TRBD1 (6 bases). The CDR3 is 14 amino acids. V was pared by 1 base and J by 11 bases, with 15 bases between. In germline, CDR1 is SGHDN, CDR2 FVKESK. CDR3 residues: CASSQGGLVLKQFF. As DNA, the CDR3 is TGTGCCAGCAGCCAAGGGGGGCTAGTCCTTAAGCAGTTCTTC. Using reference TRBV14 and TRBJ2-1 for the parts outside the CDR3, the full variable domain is EAGVTQFPSHSVIEKGQTVTLRCDPISGHDNLYWYRRVMGKEIKFLLHFVKESKQDESGMPNNRFLAERTGGTYSTLKVQPAELEDSGVYFCASSQGGLVLKQFFGPGTRLTVL.

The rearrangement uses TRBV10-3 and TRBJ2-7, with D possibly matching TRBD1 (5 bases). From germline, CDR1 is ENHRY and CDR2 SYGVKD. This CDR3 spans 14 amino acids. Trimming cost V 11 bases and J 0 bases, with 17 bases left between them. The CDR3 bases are TGTGCCCCCCGGACACCCTGCGGCTCCTACGAGCAGTACTTC. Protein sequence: CAPRTPCGSYEQYF.

CDR3 sequence reads: CAWSNPPAADEQYF. In DNA, the CDR3 is TGTGCCTGGAGCAACCCTCCGGCCGCGGACGAGCAGTACTTC. The genes are TRBV30 and TRBJ2-7, with D hard to call. The germline gives CDR1 GTSNPN, CDR2 SVGIG (reference sequence). The V and J ends lost 3 bases and 5 bases respectively, with 17 bases between them. The CDR3 is 14 amino acids.

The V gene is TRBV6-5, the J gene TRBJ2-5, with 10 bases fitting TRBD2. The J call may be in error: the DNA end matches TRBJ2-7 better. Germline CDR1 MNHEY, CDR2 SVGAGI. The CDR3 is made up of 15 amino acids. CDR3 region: CASGRGAGGSYEQYF. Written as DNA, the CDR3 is TGTGCCAGCGGGAGGGGAGCGGGGGGGTCCTACGAGCAGTACTTC.

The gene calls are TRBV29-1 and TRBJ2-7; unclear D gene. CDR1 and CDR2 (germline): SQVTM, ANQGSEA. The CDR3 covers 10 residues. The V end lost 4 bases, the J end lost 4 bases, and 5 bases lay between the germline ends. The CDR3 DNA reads TGCAGCGTTGCCAGGTACGAGCAGTACTTC. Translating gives CSVARYEQYF.

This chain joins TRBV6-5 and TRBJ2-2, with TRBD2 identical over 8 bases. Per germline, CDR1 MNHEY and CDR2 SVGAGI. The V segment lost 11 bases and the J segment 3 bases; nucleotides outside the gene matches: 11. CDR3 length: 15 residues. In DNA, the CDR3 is TGTGCCTGGAATGAACTAGCGGACCACACCGGGGAGCTGTTTTTT. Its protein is CAWNELADHTGELFF.

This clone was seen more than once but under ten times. DNA of the CDR3: TGCGCCAGCAGCCCATTGACAGAGAACACCGGGGAGCTGTTTTTT. The encoded protein is CASSPLTENTGELFF. The chain carries TRBV5-1 and TRBJ2-2; D might be TRBD1 (5 bases). Trimming removed 4 bases at V and 1 base at J, with 11 bases between. CDR3 length: 15 amino acids. Germline CDR1 and CDR2: SGHRS and YFSETQ.

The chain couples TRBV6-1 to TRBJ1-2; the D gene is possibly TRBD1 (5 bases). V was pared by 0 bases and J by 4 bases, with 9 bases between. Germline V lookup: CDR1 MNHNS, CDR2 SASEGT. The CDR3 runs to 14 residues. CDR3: CASSEAGGSYGYTF. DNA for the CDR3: TGTGCCAGCAGTGAAGCCGGGGGGTCCTATGGCTACACCTTC.

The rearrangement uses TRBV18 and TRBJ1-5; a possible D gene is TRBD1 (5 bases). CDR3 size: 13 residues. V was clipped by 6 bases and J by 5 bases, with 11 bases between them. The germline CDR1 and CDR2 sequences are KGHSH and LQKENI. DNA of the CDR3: TGTGCCAGCTCGGAGGGGAGGCATCAGCCCCAGCATTTT. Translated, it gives CASSEGRHQPQHF.

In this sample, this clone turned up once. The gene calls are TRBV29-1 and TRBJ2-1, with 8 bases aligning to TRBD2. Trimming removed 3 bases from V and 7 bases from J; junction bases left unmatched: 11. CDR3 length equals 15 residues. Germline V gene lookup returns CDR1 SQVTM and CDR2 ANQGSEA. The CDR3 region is CSVEGGPAGVNEQFF. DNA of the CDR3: TGCAGCGTTGAGGGGGGCCCAGCGGGAGTAAATGAGCAGTTCTTC.

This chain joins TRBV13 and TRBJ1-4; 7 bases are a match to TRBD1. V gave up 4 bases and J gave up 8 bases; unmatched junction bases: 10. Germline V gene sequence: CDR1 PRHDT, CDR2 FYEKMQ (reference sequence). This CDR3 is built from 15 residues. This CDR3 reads CASSSRGGALEKLFF. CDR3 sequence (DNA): TGTGCCAGCAGCTCACGAGGGGGCGCCTTGGAAAAACTGTTTTTT.

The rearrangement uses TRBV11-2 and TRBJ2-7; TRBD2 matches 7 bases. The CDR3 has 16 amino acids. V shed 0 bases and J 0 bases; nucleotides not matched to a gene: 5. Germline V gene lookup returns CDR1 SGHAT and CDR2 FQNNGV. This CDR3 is CASSLEVAGYSYEQYF. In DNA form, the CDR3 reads TGTGCCAGCAGCTTAGAGGTAGCGGGTTACTCCTACGAGCAGTACTTC.

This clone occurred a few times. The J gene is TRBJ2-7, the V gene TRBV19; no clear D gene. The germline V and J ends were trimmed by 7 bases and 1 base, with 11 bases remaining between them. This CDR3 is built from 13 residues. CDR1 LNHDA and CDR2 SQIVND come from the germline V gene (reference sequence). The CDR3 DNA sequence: TGTGCCAGTAATAGAGACGGGTCCTACGAGCAGTACTTC. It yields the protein CASNRDGSYEQYF.